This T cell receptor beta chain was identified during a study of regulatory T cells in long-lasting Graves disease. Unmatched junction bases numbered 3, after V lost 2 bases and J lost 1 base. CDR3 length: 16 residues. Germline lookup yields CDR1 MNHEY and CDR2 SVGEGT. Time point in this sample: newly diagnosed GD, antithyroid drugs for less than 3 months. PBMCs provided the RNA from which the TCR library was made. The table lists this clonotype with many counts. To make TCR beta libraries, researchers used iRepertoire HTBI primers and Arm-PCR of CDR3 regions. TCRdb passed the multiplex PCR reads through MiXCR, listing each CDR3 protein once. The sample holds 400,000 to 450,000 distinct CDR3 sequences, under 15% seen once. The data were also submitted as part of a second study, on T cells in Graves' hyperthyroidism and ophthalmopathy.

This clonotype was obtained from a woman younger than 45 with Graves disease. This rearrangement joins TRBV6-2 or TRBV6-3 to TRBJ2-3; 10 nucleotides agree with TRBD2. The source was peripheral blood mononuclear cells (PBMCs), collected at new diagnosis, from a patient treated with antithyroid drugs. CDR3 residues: CASSYRTSGGTDTQYF. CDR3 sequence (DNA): TGTGCCAGCAGTTACAGGACTAGCGGAGGCACAGATACGCAGTATTTT.